This entry lists 20 T cell receptor beta chains sequenced from one sample in a study of OX40 agonist ivuxolimab in advanced cancers. The method was immunoSEQ multiplex PCR; TCRdb's version includes in-frame clones alone and lacks a portion of them. Here the sample spans about 100,000 clones, roughly 88% being singletons. Sequencing was performed on CD4+ or CD8+ T cells sorted from blood, taken in a trial of the OX40 agonist ivuxolimab. These receptors came from an adult with an advanced solid tumor such as melanoma, head and neck, liver or kidney cancer.

This clone appeared once. The chain combines TRBV4-3 with TRBJ1-2, with D hard to call. Trimming removed 2 bases from V and 4 bases from J, with 14 bases in between. CDR3 length: 15 amino acids. Germline-derived CDR1 and CDR2 are LGHNA and YSLEER. The CDR3 DNA is TGCGCCAGCAGCCAAATACTTCAGTCGGGCTATGGCTACACCTTC. This encodes CASSQILQSGYGYTF.

The J gene is TRBJ2-1, the V gene TRBV7-9; no firm D call. Per the germline V gene, CDR1 is SEHNR and CDR2 is FQNEAQ (reference sequence). V lost 6 bases and J lost 6, with 15 bases in between. This CDR3 comprises 14 residues. CDR3: CASSRSAGSNEQFF. CDR3 sequence (DNA): TGTGCCAGCAGTCGTTCGGCCGGAAGCAATGAGCAGTTCTTC.

The V gene is TRBV5-4, the J gene TRBJ1-3; 9 nucleotides match TRBD1. CDR1 is SGHNT and CDR2 is YYREEE in the germline V gene (reference sequence). The CDR3 runs to 16 residues. J lost 4 bases, V lost 4 bases, and 9 bases had no gene match. The CDR3 protein is CASSVYRGPAGNTIYF. In DNA, the CDR3 is TGTGCCAGCAGCGTTTACAGGGGGCCCGCAGGAAACACCATATATTTT.

The V gene is TRBV7-2, the J gene TRBJ2-7; 7 bases line up with TRBD2. The length of the CDR3 is 15 residues. V lost 4 bases and J lost 0; bases outside the gene matches: 6. Germline V lookup: CDR1 SGHTA, CDR2 FQGNSA. The CDR3 region is CASSSGLGPSYEQYF. The CDR3, as DNA: TGTGCCAGCAGCTCAGGACTAGGGCCCTCCTACGAGCAGTACTTC.

The chain uses TRBV5-1 and TRBJ2-1; tentatively, D is TRBD1 (5 bases). V was pared by 5 bases and J by 4 bases, with 7 bases between. The CDR3 is made up of 12 amino acids. The V gene's germline CDR1 is SGHRS and CDR2 YFSETQ. The CDR3 reads CASRGEYNEQFF. The DNA for the CDR3 is TGCGCCAGCAGAGGGGAATACAATGAGCAGTTCTTC.

The chain links TRBV29-1 to TRBJ2-3; D call uncertain. The V gene lost 5 bases and the J gene lost 2 bases, with 11 bases spanning the gap. The germline CDR1 and CDR2 sequences are SQVTM and ANQGSEA. The CDR3 extends over 13 amino acids. The CDR3, as DNA: TGCAGCGTTTTAGGACCTTACACAGATACGCAGTATTTT. Translation gives CSVLGPYTDTQYF.

The chain employs TRBV27 and TRBJ2-5, with D perhaps TRBD2 (7 bases). CDR3 size: 14 residues. V gave up 3 bases and J gave up 4 bases, with 12 bases separating them. Germline-derived CDR1 and CDR2 are MNHEY and SMNVEV (reference sequence). The CDR3 here is CASSLAGAIETQYF. As DNA, the CDR3 is TGTGCCAGCAGTTTGGCGGGGGCTATAGAGACCCAGTACTTC.

The rearrangement uses TRBV7-5 and TRBJ2-7; the table calls TRBD2, which could not be checked here. TRBV7-5 has pseudogene status. This CDR3 is 16 amino acids long. CDR3 residues: CVRSLVRRSTTYEQYF. The CDR3 DNA sequence: TGTGTCAGAAGCTTAGTTAGGAGGTCGACCACCTACGAGCAGTACTTC.

V and J are TRBV5-1 and TRBJ2-7; 8 bases agree with TRBD1. With V trimmed by 4 bases and J by 2 bases, 8 bases remained unmatched. CDR1 and CDR2 (germline): SGHRS, YFSETQ. The CDR3 extends over 15 amino acids. The CDR3 loop is CASSPNPTGAYEQYF. The CDR3 DNA reads TGCGCCAGCAGCCCCAATCCGACAGGGGCCTACGAGCAGTACTTC.

This chain joins TRBV18 and TRBJ2-2, with D perhaps TRBD1 (7 bases). Germline CDR1 KGHSH, CDR2 LQKENI. V was shortened by 3 bases and J by 3 bases, with 11 bases between the two germline ends. The CDR3 is 15 residues long. This CDR3 is CASSPRGTDTGELFF. The CDR3 DNA follows: TGTGCCAGCTCACCCCGCGGGACAGACACCGGGGAGCTGTTTTTT. Full variable domain (rest looked up from reference TRBV18 and TRBJ2-2): NAGVMQNPRHLVRRRGQEARLRCSPMKGHSHVYWYRQLPEEGLKFMVYLQKENIIDESGMPKERFSAEFPKEGPSILRIQQVVRGDSAAYFCASSPRGTDTGELFFGEGSRLTVL.

The V call is TRBV7-2, the J call TRBJ2-1; D perhaps matches TRBD1 (6 bases). Germline CDR1 SGHTA, CDR2 FQGNSA. V lost 0 bases and J lost 6, with 9 bases in between. CDR3 length equals 14 residues. CDR3 sequence: CASSLAGHLNEQFF. The CDR3 region has the DNA TGTGCCAGCAGCTTAGCGGGACACCTCAATGAGCAGTTCTTC. The whole variable domain, remainder taken from reference TRBV7-2 and TRBJ2-1, is GAGVSQSPSNKVTEKGKDVELRCDPISGHTALYWYRQSLGQGLEFLIYFQGNSAPDKSGLPSDRFSAERTGGSVSTLTIQRTQQEDSAVYLCASSLAGHLNEQFFGPGTRLTVL.

This clone was counted a single time. The chain couples TRBV27 to TRBJ2-5; the match to TRBD1 covers 7 bases. The CDR3 contains 13 residues. Germline CDR1 MNHEY, CDR2 SMNVEV (reference sequence). The J segment lost 2 bases and the V segment lost 6 bases, leaving 3 bases of the junction unmatched. In DNA form, the CDR3 reads TGTGCCAGCAGAGGGACAGCTCAAGAGACCCAGTACTTC. Protein: CASRGTAQETQYF.

J is TRBJ1-5 and V is TRBV30; D gene ambiguous. The CDR3 runs 13 residues. Germline CDR1 and CDR2: GTSNPN and SVGIG (reference sequence). V lost 2 bases and J lost 5, with 10 bases in between. CDR3 loop: CAWSYHGDQPQHF. The CDR3 nucleotides are TGTGCCTGGAGTTACCATGGCGATCAGCCCCAGCATTTT.

As concerns this clone: At one boundary the junction diverges from the germline segment, which might be a read error. V and J are TRBV7-9 and TRBJ2-5, with 7 bases fitting TRBD1. The CDR3 extends over 12 amino acids. Per the germline V gene, CDR1 is SEHNR and CDR2 is FQNEAQ (reference sequence). CDR3 bases: TGCGGGGCAGGGGGTAACCAAGAGACCCAGTACTTC. It encodes CGAGGNQETQYF.

The V and J genes are TRBV28 and TRBJ1-3, with D uncertain. Trimming shortened V by 4 bases and J by 4 bases, and 11 bases separated the two germline ends. This CDR3 contains 14 residues. Per germline, CDR1 MDHEN and CDR2 SYDVKM. CDR3 loop: CASSSTLEGNTIYF. Written as DNA, the CDR3 is TGTGCCAGCAGTTCTACCTTAGAGGGAAACACCATATATTTT. The complete variable domain, with remaining parts taken from reference TRBV28 and TRBJ1-3, reads DVKVTQSSRYLVKRTGEKVFLECVQDMDHENMFWYRQDPGLGLRLIYFSYDVKMKEKGDIPEGYSVSREKKERFSLILESASTNQTSMYLCASSSTLEGNTIYFGEGSWLTVV.

For the CDR3, the DNA is TGTGCCAGCAGTGAAACCGGACAGGGTGAAGCTTTCTTT. This translates into CASSETGQGEAFF. V and J are TRBV2 and TRBJ1-1; 8 bases map to TRBD1. Losses at the gene ends were 2 bases for V and 7 bases for J; bases not matched to a gene: 3. Germline CDR1 and CDR2: SNHLY and FYNNEI. There are 13 residues in the CDR3.

This clone was recorded only once. The rearrangement links TRBV5-1 to TRBJ2-7; the match to TRBD1 covers 8 bases. Germline-derived CDR1 and CDR2 are SGHRS and YFSETQ. J gave up 2 bases and V 3 bases, and 7 bases lay outside the gene matches. The CDR3 is 15 amino acids. In DNA, the CDR3 is TGCGCCAGCAGCTCGGAAGGGACAGGAACCTACGAGCAGTACTTC. It yields the protein CASSSEGTGTYEQYF.

V is TRBV11-2 and J is TRBJ1-1; D is unresolved. V lost 3 bases to trimming and J lost 0 bases, with 11 bases between them. The V gene's germline CDR1 is SGHAT and CDR2 FQNNGV. CDR3 length equals 15 residues. CDR3 loop: CASSLQDYLNTEAFF. The DNA of the CDR3 is TGTGCCAGCAGCTTGCAGGATTATTTGAACACTGAAGCTTTCTTT.

This clone showed up just once. The chain joins TRBV7-9 to TRBJ2-2, with 8 bases aligning to TRBD2. The ends lost 5 bases at V and 4 bases at J; junction bases unmatched: 12. This CDR3 spans 17 amino acids. Per germline, CDR1 SEHNR and CDR2 FQNEAQ (reference sequence). CDR3 nucleotide sequence: TGTGCCAGCAGCCCGCCCCGGGGGGGGTACGGCACCGGGGAGCTGTTTTTT. Residues: CASSPPRGGYGTGELFF.

The chain is built from TRBV9 and TRBJ2-6; D ambiguous. Germline assignment: CDR1 SGDLS and CDR2 YYNGEE. V was cut by 0 bases and J by 1 base, with 5 bases left in between. The CDR3 runs to 15 residues. In DNA, the CDR3 is TGTGCCAGCAGCGTAGGGAAATCTGGGGCCAACGTCCTGACTTTC. Protein product: CASSVGKSGANVLTF.